The clone carrying this T cell receptor beta chain showed up many times. The data were obtained in a study of early T cells in non-severe SARS-CoV-2 infection. Study summary: Sequencing of unsorted whole blood was done on bulk RNA, leaving chains unpaired.

Attachment of unique molecular identifiers was made to individual cDNA molecules. TCRdb used MiXCR to reprocess the 5' RACE reads, holding one entry per CDR3 protein. The sample carries roughly 88,000 distinct CDR3 sequences, 14% recorded once. The trim removed 5 bases at V and 8 bases at J, leaving 5 bases unmatched. The CDR3 loop spans 14 amino acids. The germline gives CDR1 KGHDR, CDR2 SFDVKD. This clonotype originated in an adult who was a healthcare worker with PCR-confirmed SARS-CoV-2 infection or an uninfected control (not recorded which). The chain uses TRBV24-1 and TRBJ1-4, with TRBD1 matching over 9 bases. The sample taken for sequencing was whole blood. CDR3 in DNA: TGTGCCACCAGTGCCGGGACAGGGCCCGAAAAACTGTTTTTT. Translation gives CATSAGTGPEKLFF.